The 26 T cell receptor beta chains given below trace back to one sample, sequenced in a study of shared clonotypes between healthy human individuals (dated by TCRdb to 2020 to 2022). The library relied on the immunoSEQ multiplex PCR assay. Here the immuneACCESS table is served through TCRdb, limited to in-frame sequences with V and J called. Missing clones are a known gap in these copies; in checked studies unresolved V genes cover under half, and the rest lacks a known reason. This sample has roughly 500,000 clones in its table, and 81% of those were observed once. The ten largest clonotypes hold 12% of the sample. The sequenced material came from PBMCs. Receptors were obtained from a middle-aged woman in good health. Some clones in this sample may be carry-over from other donors' samples.

The chain uses TRBV9 and TRBJ1-2, with D hard to call. Trimming left V 6 bases short and J 2 bases short, with 17 bases between. This CDR3 comprises 15 residues. Germline V gene sequence: CDR1 SGDLS, CDR2 YYNGEE. CDR3 in amino acids: CASTARVGANYGYTF. In DNA, the CDR3 is TGTGCCAGCACCGCGCGGGTTGGAGCGAACTATGGCTACACCTTC.

Concerning this clone itself: This sequence is one base from a far larger clone and is likely a read error. The CDR3 loop reads CAGSPTDTEAFF. The CDR3 DNA is TGTGCCGGCAGTCCGACAGACACTGAAGCTTTCTTT. This chain joins TRBV6-1 and TRBJ1-1, with D possibly TRBD1 on 5 matching bases. This CDR3 contains 12 residues. Germline values: CDR1 MNHNS, CDR2 SASEGT.

Notes on this clone: A far larger clone is off by one base, so a read error is likely. The CDR3 ends on some other residue instead of the conserved phenylalanine or tryptophan, so this is likely a read error. V is TRBV30 and J is TRBJ2-7; possible D gene TRBD2, 5 bases. The length of the CDR3 is 11 residues. The V end lost 3 bases, the J end lost 3 bases, and 6 bases lay between the germline ends. Germline V gene data show CDR1 as GTSNPN and CDR2 as SVGIG (reference sequence). CDR3 coding DNA: TGTGCCTGGAGCGAGGGCTACGAGCAGTACTTA. Amino acid sequence: CAWSEGYEQYL.

The J gene is TRBJ2-2, the V gene TRBV7-3; 8 nucleotides match TRBD1. The junction had 9 bases not matched to a gene; V was cut back by 5 bases and J by 4 bases. CDR1 is SGHTA and CDR2 is FQGTGA in the germline V gene. The CDR3 is 16 amino acids. As DNA, the CDR3 is TGTGCCAGCAGCCCCAGGGGGCGCGGTGGCACCGGGGAGCTGTTTTTT. Translation: CASSPRGRGGTGELFF.

The chain recombines TRBV30 with TRBJ1-4; D is undetermined. This CDR3 contains 14 residues. CDR1 is GTSNPN, CDR2 SVGIG, per germline (reference sequence). Trimming removed 3 bases at V and 5 bases at J, with 13 bases between. The CDR3 here is CAWSADVGNEKLFF. CDR3 nucleotide sequence: TGTGCCTGGAGCGCCGACGTGGGGAATGAAAAACTGTTTTTT.

On this clone itself: Since a far larger clone is one base different, this is likely a read error. This rearrangement joins TRBV29-1 to TRBJ1-1; 7 nucleotides align to TRBD1. Germline V lookup: CDR1 SQVTM, CDR2 ANQGSEA. This CDR3 is 13 amino acids long. The CDR3 region has the DNA TGCAGCGTGGGACAGAGACTAGGGACTGAAGCTTTATTT. Translated, it gives CSVGQRLGTEALF.

The rearrangement links TRBV28 to TRBJ2-3, with a tentative D call TRBD2 (5 bases). The CDR3 extends over 13 amino acids. Germline CDR1 MDHEN, CDR2 SYDVKM. V dropped 6 bases and J dropped 6 bases, with 13 bases sitting between them. The CDR3 here is CASREALGDTQYF. CDR3 coding DNA: TGTGCCAGCAGGGAGGCCCTTGGGGATACGCAGTATTTT. The entire variable domain, with the rest obtained from reference TRBV28 and TRBJ2-3, is as follows: DVKVTQSSRYLVKRTGEKVFLECVQDMDHENMFWYRQDPGLGLRLIYFSYDVKMKEKGDIPEGYSVSREKKERFSLILESASTNQTSMYLCASREALGDTQYFGPGTRLTVL.

The V call is TRBV28, the J call TRBJ2-2; TRBD2 might be the D (5 bases). The length of the CDR3 is 15 residues. Per the germline V gene, CDR1 is MDHEN and CDR2 is SYDVKM. Trimming took off 6 bases at V and 2 bases at J, with 13 bases between the two ends. Here the CDR3 reads CASSRGGLNTGELFF. The CDR3 DNA follows: TGTGCCAGCAGCCGGGGTGGACTCAACACCGGGGAGCTGTTTTTT.

About this clone: A far more abundant clone sits one base away, making this likely a read error. The gene calls are TRBV4-1 and TRBJ2-1, with D hard to call. Germline CDR1 is MGHRA and CDR2 is YSYEKL. The CDR3 extends over 12 amino acids. This CDR3 reads CASGHLNNEQFF. CDR3 bases: TGCGCCAGCGGCCACCTTAACAATGAGCAGTTCTTC.

The chain employs TRBV5-1 and TRBJ2-1; D is unclear. Germline V CDR1 and CDR2: SGHRS, YFSETQ. The CDR3 is 13 amino acids. Trimming took 0 bases from V and 5 from J, leaving 6 bases between them. CDR3 region: CASSLARDNEQFF. CDR3 nucleotide sequence: TGCGCCAGCAGCTTGGCTAGGGACAATGAGCAGTTCTTC.

This clone was detected only a few times. The V call is TRBV7-2, the J call TRBJ2-4; TRBD1 matches at 10 bases. J was trimmed by 8 bases and V by 3 bases; bases with no gene match: 4. The CDR3 spans 14 residues. Germline-derived CDR1 and CDR2 are SGHTA and FQGNSA. In nucleotides, the CDR3 is TGTGCCAGCAGCTTGGGGACAGGGGTAGACATTCAGTACTTC. It yields the protein CASSLGTGVDIQYF.

This clone was observed once. This likely came from a read error, as a far larger clone is one base away. The V gene is TRBV9, the J gene TRBJ2-5, with a possible D match to TRBD2 (5 bases). This CDR3 is built from 14 residues. Trimming cost V 3 bases and J 2 bases, with 11 bases left between them. Germline-derived CDR1 and CDR2 are SGDLS and YYNGEE. CDR3 nucleotides: TGTGCCAGCAGCGGACCGAGGGATCAAGAGACCCAGTACTTC. It yields the protein CASSGPRDQETQYF.

The sample holds one count of this clone. The chain couples TRBV19 to TRBJ1-1, with D hard to call. The CDR3 is made up of 13 amino acids. Germline CDR1 reads LNHDA; CDR2 reads SQIVND (reference sequence). Trimming removed 6 bases from V and 2 bases from J, with 10 bases in between. CDR3 amino acids: CASSPAPNTEAFF. The DNA of the CDR3 is TGTGCCAGTAGCCCGGCCCCTAACACTGAAGCTTTCTTT.

This sequence joins TRBV18 and TRBJ2-7; D gene ambiguous. The V end lost 3 bases, the J end lost 2 bases, and 17 bases lay between the germline ends. The V gene's germline CDR1 is KGHSH and CDR2 LQKENI. The CDR3 consists of 16 residues. The CDR3 is CASSPGATRATYEQYF. Written as DNA, the CDR3 is TGTGCCAGCTCACCGGGTGCGACCCGTGCTACCTACGAGCAGTACTTC.

This chain links TRBV6-1 with TRBJ1-5; D is possibly TRBD1 (6 bases). This CDR3 has 14 residues. Germline CDR1 MNHNS, CDR2 SASEGT. V lost 4 bases and J lost 8, with 15 bases in between. For the CDR3, the DNA is TGTGCCAGCAGTGTTTACAGGGTCGGTGAGCCCCAGCATTTT. It is translated as CASSVYRVGEPQHF.

The chain has TRBV6-5 and TRBJ2-1, with 7 bases that match TRBD1. This CDR3 comprises 15 residues. In germline, CDR1 is MNHEY, CDR2 SVGAGI. J lost 8 bases, V lost 0 bases, and 7 bases had no gene match. CDR3 in DNA: TGTGCCAGCAGTTACTCACGAAGGGGGCAGGATGAGCAGTTCTTC. Its translation is CASSYSRRGQDEQFF.

As to this clone: This likely stems from a read error, as it lies one base from a far larger clone. This specimen includes other DNA sequences encoding the same CDR3. The gene calls are TRBV2 and TRBJ2-2; possible D gene TRBD2, 6 bases. Germline V gives CDR1 SNHLY, CDR2 FYNNEI. This CDR3 contains 16 residues. V was clipped by 6 bases and J by 6 bases, with 20 bases between them. The CDR3 bases are TGTGCCAGCAGCGGCGGGACCAGCATAGTGGCCGGGGAGCTGTTTTTT. This encodes CASSGGTSIVAGELFF.

The rearrangement uses TRBV7-2 and TRBJ2-5; 7 nucleotides line up with TRBD1. CDR3 size: 14 residues. Germline CDR1 reads SGHTA; CDR2 reads FQGNSA. V was pared by 4 bases and J by 5 bases, with 7 bases of the junction left unmatched. CDR3 residues: CASSSQQGSETQYF. The CDR3 DNA reads TGTGCCAGCAGCTCACAACAGGGGTCGGAGACCCAGTACTTC.

This clone has only one observation. The rearrangement links TRBV6-1 to TRBJ1-1, with 9 bases lining up with TRBD1. After removal of 4 bases from V and 0 bases from J, the junction contained 0 bases not matched to a gene. Germline loops: CDR1 MNHNS, CDR2 SASEGT. The CDR3 extends over 14 amino acids. The CDR3: CASSGDRVNTEAFF. In DNA form, the CDR3 reads TGTGCCAGCAGTGGGGACAGGGTGAACACTGAAGCTTTCTTT.

This chain uses TRBV28 with TRBJ1-5; 8 positions agree with TRBD1. CDR3 length equals 15 residues. J lost 2 bases, V lost 4 bases, and 4 bases had no gene match. From germline, CDR1 is MDHEN and CDR2 SYDVKM. CDR3 sequence reads: CASSSGQGRNQPQHF. For the CDR3, the DNA is TGTGCCAGCAGTTCCGGACAGGGCCGCAATCAGCCCCAGCATTTT.

The rearrangement uses TRBV29-1 and TRBJ2-2; 7 bases align to TRBD2. V was clipped by 6 bases and J by 1 base; unmatched bases: 8. Germline values: CDR1 SQVTM, CDR2 ANQGSEA. This CDR3 contains 15 residues. The CDR3 is CSVRPGLQNTGELFF. CDR3 nucleotides: TGCAGCGTAAGACCGGGACTACAGAACACCGGGGAGCTGTTTTTT.

The chain links TRBV30 to TRBJ2-1; 9 bases fit TRBD2. From germline, CDR1 is GTSNPN and CDR2 SVGIG (reference sequence). The CDR3 extends over 15 amino acids. V shed 2 bases and J 8 bases; nucleotides not matched to a gene: 10. The CDR3 loop reads CAWSKLAGVYDEQFF. The CDR3 region has the DNA TGTGCCTGGAGTAAATTAGCGGGAGTTTACGATGAGCAGTTCTTC.

In this sample, this clone turned up once. The chain carries TRBV7-2 and TRBJ2-7, with 10 nucleotides matching TRBD2. The germline V gene encodes CDR1 SGHTA and CDR2 FQGNSA. Trimming cost V 4 bases and J 4 bases; bases outside gene matches: 1. The CDR3 has 13 amino acids. Here the CDR3 reads CASSSAGGYEQYF. The CDR3 bases are TGTGCCAGCAGCTCAGCGGGAGGGTACGAGCAGTACTTC.

Comment on this clone: With a far larger clone one base away, a read error is the likely cause. The chain has TRBV27 and TRBJ2-3; 8 nucleotides line up with TRBD1. The germline V gene encodes CDR1 MNHEY and CDR2 SMNVEV (reference sequence). The CDR3 runs 14 residues. Here the CDR3 reads CASRRDRTTYTQYF. The CDR3 coding sequence is TGTGCCAGCCGGCGGGACAGGACCACATATACGCAGTATTTT.

This clone was counted once. The chain combines TRBV6-1 with TRBJ1-2; tentative D call: TRBD1 (5 bases). CDR1 MNHNS and CDR2 SASEGT come from the germline V gene. The ends were cut back, 6 bases at V and 14 bases at J, with 16 bases in the middle. This CDR3 comprises 11 residues. The CDR3 loop reads CASSPSRGRTF. CDR3 nucleotide sequence: TGTGCCAGCAGCCCCTCACGGGGGAGGACCTTC.

The V gene is TRBV7-3, the J gene TRBJ2-1; 8 positions agree with TRBD1. With 2 bases clipped from V and 5 bases from J, the junction kept 20 bases outside the gene matches. The CDR3 is made up of 20 amino acids. Germline CDR1 SGHTA, CDR2 FQGTGA. CDR3 sequence: CASSLGRTGSLQGRHNEQFF. CDR3 DNA: TGTGCCAGCAGCTTAGGGAGGACAGGGTCCCTGCAGGGCCGGCACAATGAGCAGTTCTTC.